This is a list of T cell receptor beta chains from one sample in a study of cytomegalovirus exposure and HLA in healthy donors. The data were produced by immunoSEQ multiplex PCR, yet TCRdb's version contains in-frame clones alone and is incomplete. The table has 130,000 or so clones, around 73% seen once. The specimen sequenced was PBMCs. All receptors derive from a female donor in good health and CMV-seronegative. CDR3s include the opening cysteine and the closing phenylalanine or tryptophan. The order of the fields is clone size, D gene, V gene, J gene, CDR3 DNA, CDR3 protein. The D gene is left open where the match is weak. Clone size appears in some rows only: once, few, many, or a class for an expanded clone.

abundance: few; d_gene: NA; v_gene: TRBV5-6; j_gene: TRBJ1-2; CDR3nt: TGTGCCAGCAGCTTGTTCCAGTCCTCCTATGGCTACACCTTC; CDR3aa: CASSLFQSSYGYTF
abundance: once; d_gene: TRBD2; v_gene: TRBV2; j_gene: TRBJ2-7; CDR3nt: TGTGCCAGACCCAGACGTGGCCAGCGGGGTAGTTACGAGCAGTACTTC; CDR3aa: CARPRRGQRGSYEQYF
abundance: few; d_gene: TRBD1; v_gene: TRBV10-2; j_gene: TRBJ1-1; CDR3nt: TGCGCCAGCAGTGAGTTACAGGGGCTGAACACTGAAGCTTTCTTT; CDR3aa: CASSELQGLNTEAFF
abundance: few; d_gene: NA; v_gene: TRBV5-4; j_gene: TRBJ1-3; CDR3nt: TGTGCCAGCAGCCCAACCGGCAGGGGCTCTGGAAACACCATATATTTT; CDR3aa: CASSPTGRGSGNTIYF
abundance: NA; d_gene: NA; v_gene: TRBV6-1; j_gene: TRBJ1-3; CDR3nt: TGTGCCAGCAGTGAAGTCGGCAGGGGCCTAAACACCATATATTTT; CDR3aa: CASSEVGRGLNTIYF
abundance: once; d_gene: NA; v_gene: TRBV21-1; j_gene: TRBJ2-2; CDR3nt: TGTGCCAGCAGCAAAGAACCGGGTGGGAGGGCCGGGGAGCTGTTTTTT; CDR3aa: CASSKEPGGRAGELFF
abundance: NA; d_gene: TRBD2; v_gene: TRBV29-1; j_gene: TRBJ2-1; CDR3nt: TGCAGCGTTGTCGGCGGGAGTTACAATGAGCAGTTCTTC; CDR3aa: CSVVGGSYNEQFF
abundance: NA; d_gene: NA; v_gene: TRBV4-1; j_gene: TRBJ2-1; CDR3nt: TGCGCCAGCAGCTATCCTGGGCGGGACAATGAGCAGTTCTTC; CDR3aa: CASSYPGRDNEQFF
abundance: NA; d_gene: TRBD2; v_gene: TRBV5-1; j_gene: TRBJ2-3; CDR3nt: TGCGCCAGCAGCTCAGGGCTAGCGGGGGGCGTGAAAAGCACAGATACGCAGTATTTT; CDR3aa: CASSSGLAGGVKSTDTQYF
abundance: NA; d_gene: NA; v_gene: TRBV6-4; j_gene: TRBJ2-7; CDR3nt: TGTGCCAGCAGTGATGACGGGTCCTACGAGCAGTACTTC; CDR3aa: CASSDDGSYEQYF
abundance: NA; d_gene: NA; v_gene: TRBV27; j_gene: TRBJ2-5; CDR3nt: TGTGCCAGCAAGATTTCCCCTGATAGCGCCCAAGAGACCCAGTACTTC; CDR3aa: CASKISPDSAQETQYF
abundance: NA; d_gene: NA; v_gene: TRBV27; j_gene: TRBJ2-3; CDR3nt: TGTGCCAGCAGAGACAGCCTCACAGATACGCAGTATTTT; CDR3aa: CASRDSLTDTQYF
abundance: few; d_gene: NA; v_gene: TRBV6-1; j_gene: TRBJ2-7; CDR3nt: TGTGCCAGCAGTGAAGTCATAGGGAGCTCCTACGAGCAGTACTTC; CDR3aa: CASSEVIGSSYEQYF
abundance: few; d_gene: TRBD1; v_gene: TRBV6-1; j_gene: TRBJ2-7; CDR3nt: TGTGCCAGCAGGGCAGGACAGGGGGAATCCTACGAGCAGTACTTC; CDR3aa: CASRAGQGESYEQYF
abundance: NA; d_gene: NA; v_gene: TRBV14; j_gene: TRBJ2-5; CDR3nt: TGTGCCAGCAGCCAAAGCCACAGAGGCAGGATAGGGGGCCAAGAGACCCAGTACTTC; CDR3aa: CASSQSHRGRIGGQETQYF
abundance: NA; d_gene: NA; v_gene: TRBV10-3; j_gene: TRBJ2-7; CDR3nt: TGTGCCATCAGTGAGCACAGTAACGAGCAGTACTTC; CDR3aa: CAISEHSNEQYF
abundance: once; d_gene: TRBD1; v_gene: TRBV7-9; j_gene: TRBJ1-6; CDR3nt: TGTGCCAGCAGCCCTTCAGGGGGCTTGGATTCACCCCTCCACTTT; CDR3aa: CASSPSGGLDSPLHF
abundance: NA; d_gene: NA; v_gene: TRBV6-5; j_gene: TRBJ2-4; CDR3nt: TGTGCCAGCAGCTTACAGCGGACGGCCAAAAACATTCAGTACTTC; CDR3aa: CASSLQRTAKNIQYF
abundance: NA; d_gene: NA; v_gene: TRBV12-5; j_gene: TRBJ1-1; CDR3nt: TGTGCTAGTGGTTTGGACGGAGGGCCTTGTGAAGCTTTCTTT; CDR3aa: CASGLDGGPCEAFF
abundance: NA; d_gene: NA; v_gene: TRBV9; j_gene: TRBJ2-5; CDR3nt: TGTGCCAGCAGCGTATCCTACCGGGGAATAGAGACCCAGTACTTC; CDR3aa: CASSVSYRGIETQYF
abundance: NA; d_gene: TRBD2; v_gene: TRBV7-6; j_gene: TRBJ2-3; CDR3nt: TGTGCCAGCAGTCTAGCGGGAGGAAGCACAGATACGCAGTATTTT; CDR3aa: CASSLAGGSTDTQYF
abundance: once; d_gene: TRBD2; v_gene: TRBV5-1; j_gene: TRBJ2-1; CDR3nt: TGCGCCAGCAGCTGGGGTGGACTAGCGGATTCCTACAATGAGCAGTTCTTC; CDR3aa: CASSWGGLADSYNEQFF
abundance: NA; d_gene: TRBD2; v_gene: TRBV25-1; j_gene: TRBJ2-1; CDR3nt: TGTGCCAGCAGTGAGAACCGGGACTACACCTACAATGAGCAGTTCTTC; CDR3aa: CASSENRDYTYNEQFF
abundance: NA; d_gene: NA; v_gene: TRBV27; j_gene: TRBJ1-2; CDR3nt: TGTGCCAGCAGTTTCCTACCCCGGGGGGATAGTGGCTACACCTTC; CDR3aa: CASSFLPRGDSGYTF
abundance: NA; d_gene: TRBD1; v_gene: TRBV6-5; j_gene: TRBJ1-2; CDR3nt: TGTGCCAGCAGTTACGATACAGGGGGCGCGACCTATGGCTACACCTTC; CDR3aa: CASSYDTGGATYGYTF
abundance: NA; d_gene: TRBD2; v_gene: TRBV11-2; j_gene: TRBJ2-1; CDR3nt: TGTGCCAGCAGCGAGACTAGCGGGAGGGCCAATGAGCAGTTCTTC; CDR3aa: CASSETSGRANEQFF
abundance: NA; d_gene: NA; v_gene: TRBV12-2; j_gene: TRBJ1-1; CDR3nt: TGTGCAAGTCGCTTAGGTGACAGAGCCATGCAGAACACTGAAGCTTTCTTT; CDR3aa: CASRLGDRAMQNTEAFF
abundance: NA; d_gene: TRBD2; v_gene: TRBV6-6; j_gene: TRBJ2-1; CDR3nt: TGTGCCAGCAGTTACTGGGAGCGGGGCCTATACAATGAGCAGTTCTTC; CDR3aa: CASSYWERGLYNEQFF
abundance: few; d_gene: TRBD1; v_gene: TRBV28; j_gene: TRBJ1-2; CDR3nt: TGTGCCAGCAGTTACATCCTCGGACAGGAAGACTATGGCTACACCTTC; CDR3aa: CASSYILGQEDYGYTF
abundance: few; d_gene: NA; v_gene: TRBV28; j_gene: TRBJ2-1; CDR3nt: TGTGCCGCGACCGGCCAGGGGACCTACAATGAGCAGTTCTTC; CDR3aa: CAATGQGTYNEQFF
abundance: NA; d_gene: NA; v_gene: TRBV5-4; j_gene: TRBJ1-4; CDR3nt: TGTGCCAGCAGCTCCTCGTCTGAAAAACTGTTTTTT; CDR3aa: CASSSSSEKLFF
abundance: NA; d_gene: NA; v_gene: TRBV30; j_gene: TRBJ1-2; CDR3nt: TGTGCCTGGAGCATCGACTGGCGGGAGTATGGCTACACCTTC; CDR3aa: CAWSIDWREYGYTF
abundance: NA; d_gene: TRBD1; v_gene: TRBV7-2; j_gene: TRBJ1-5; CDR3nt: TGTGCCAGCAGCACCCGGACAGGAGATCAGCCCCAGCATTTT; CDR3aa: CASSTRTGDQPQHF
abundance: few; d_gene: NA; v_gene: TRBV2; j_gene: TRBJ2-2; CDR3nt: TGTGCCAGCAAATACAGGGTTGAGGACACCGGGGAGCTGTTTTTT; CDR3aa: CASKYRVEDTGELFF
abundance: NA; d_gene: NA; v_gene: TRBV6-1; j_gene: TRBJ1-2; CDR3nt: TGTGCCAGCAGTGAACAACGAGAGGGGGATCACTATGGCTACACCTTC; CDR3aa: CASSEQREGDHYGYTF
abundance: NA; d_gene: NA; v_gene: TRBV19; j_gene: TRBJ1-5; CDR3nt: TGTGCCAGTAGCATAGGGGTCGACAGCTATCAGCCCCAGCATTTT; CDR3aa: CASSIGVDSYQPQHF
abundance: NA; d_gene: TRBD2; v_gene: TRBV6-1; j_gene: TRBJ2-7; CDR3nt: TGTGCTGGCCTAGCGGGAGGGGACTACGAGCAGTACTTC; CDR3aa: CAGLAGGDYEQYF
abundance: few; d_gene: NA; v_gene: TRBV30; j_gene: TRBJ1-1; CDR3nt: TGTGCCTTCTCATTTGACCCGGGGAACACTGAAGCTTTCTTT; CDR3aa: CAFSFDPGNTEAFF
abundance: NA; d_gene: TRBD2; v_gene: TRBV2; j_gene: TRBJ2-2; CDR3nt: TGTGCCAGCAGTCGAGGACTAGCCCACACCGGGGAGCTGTTTTTT; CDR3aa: CASSRGLAHTGELFF
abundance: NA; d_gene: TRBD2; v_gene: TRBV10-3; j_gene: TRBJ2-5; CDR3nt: TGTGCCATCAGTGATCGGACTAGCGTAAACTGGGGGGAGACCCAGTACTTC; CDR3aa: CAISDRTSVNWGETQYF
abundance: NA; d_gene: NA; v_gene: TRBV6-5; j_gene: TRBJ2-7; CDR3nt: TGTGCCAGCAGTTACTCTGAGGCAGGGCGCTACGAGCAGTACTTC; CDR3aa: CASSYSEAGRYEQYF
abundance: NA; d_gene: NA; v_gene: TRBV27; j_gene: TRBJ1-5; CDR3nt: TGTGCCACCGCACAGGGAAGTCAGCCCCAGCATTTT; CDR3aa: CATAQGSQPQHF
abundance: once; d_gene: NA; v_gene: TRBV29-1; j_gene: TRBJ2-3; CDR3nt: TGCAGCGTCTCTTGGGGGCAGGAAAGGGATACGCAGTATTTT; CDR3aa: CSVSWGQERDTQYF
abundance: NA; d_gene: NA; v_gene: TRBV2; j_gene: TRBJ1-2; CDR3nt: TGTGCCTCAAAGCCAGGAGGGATCTATGGCTACACCTTC; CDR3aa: CASKPGGIYGYTF
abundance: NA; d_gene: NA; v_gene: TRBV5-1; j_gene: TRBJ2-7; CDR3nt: TGCGCCAGCAGCGAATACAGTAATTCCTACGAGCAGTACTTC; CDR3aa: CASSEYSNSYEQYF
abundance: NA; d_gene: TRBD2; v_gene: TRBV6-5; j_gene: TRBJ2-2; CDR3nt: TGTGCCAGCAATTACGGCGGGGGGGCGGTCGGGGAGCTGTTTTTT; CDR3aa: CASNYGGGAVGELFF
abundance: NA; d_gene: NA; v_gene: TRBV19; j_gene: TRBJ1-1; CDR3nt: TGTGCCAGTAGTATAAGCGGACAGAGTTTGGCTTTCTTT; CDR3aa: CASSISGQSLAFF
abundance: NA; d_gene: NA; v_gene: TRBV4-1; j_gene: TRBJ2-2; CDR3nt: TGCGCCAGCAGCCAAGCTAGGGGGGGCGGGGAGCTGTTTTTT; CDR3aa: CASSQARGGGELFF
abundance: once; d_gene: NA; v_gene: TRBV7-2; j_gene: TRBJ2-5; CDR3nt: TGTGCCAGCAGCTCCCAAAGACAGGTGGCGGAGACCCAGTACTTC; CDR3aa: CASSSQRQVAETQYF
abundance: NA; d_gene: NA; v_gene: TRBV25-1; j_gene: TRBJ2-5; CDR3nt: TGTGCCAGCACTGCGGACCAAGAGACCCAGTACTTC; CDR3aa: CASTADQETQYF
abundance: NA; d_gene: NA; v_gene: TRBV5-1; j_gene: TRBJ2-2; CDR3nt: TGCGCCAGCAGCTTGTCTAGCGAGAACACCGGGGAGCTGTTTTTT; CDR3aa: CASSLSSENTGELFF
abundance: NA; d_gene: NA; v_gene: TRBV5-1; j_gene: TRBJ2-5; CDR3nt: TGCGCCAGCAGCTTGGGGGCAGCAAACCAAGAGACCCAGTACTTC; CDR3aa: CASSLGAANQETQYF